This T cell receptor (beta chain) is drawn from a study of blood T cells in healthy people across ages (dated by TCRdb to about 2015). Notes on the research overall: In model experiments, roughly one uniquely barcoded TCR beta cDNA molecule per two T cells was captured by template switching. Age-related changes in TCR beta repertoire diversity were measured in the study by deep sequencing normalized with unique cDNA molecular identifiers. Four age groups were formed from the donors: young (average roughly 15 years), middle-aged (just under 40), aged (about 62) and long-lived (82). To avoid experimental bias, donors of different ages were spread randomly across the sequencing lanes. Two additional independent replicas of 1 million unique cDNA reads from the same blood draw were analyzed for two donors (one aged 18 to 30 and one aged 80 or older). Broad study findings and their caveats: Estimates of total diversity based on one million sequenced T cells were regarded as lower bounds and as underestimates. There was a strong correlation between observed TCR beta diversity and the percentage of naive T cells measured by flow cytometry. The CMV infection status of donors was not known, potentially confounding age-related changes in expanded clonotypes. Bulk unsorted PBMC profiling prevented conclusive comparison of naive and antigen-experienced compartments. The long-lived group showed more naive CD4+ T cells, fewer expanded clones and increased TCR diversity than the aged group, suggesting age selection. Observed TCR beta diversity per million T cells fell roughly linearly with age, and a significant reduction was already apparent by age around 40.

This clonotype was seen more than once but under ten times. Its cognate antigen has yet to be identified. There are no base qualities to consult, and no much larger clone falls within one base. The library was built by means of 5' RACE. The sequencing machine was an Illumina HiSeq 2500. A second PCR of about 7 to 12 cycles was performed with a sample-barcoded 5' primer and a J-beta primer mix. A unique molecular identifier was introduced onto each TCR beta cDNA molecule by a template-switch 5' adaptor carrying 12 random nucleotides. Each sample yielded at least 3 million CDR3-containing paired-end reads. The Mint cDNA synthesis kit, primed by a TRBC-specific oligonucleotide, was used to synthesize first-strand cDNA from all RNA. All cDNA was treated with uracil-DNA glycosylase and then went through a first 18-cycle PCR with the universal primers M1SS and BC2_uni_R. The authors' analysis ran thus. For normalization, 1 million high-quality reads were randomly selected from each sample, with every read carrying a distinct molecular identifier. Instead of being binned into consensus sequences, reads with shared molecular identifiers were discarded. MiTCR, set to a Q25 quality threshold and the strictest error-elimination algorithm, was used for CDR3 identification, clonotype clustering and error correction. Lower-bound total TCR beta diversity was estimated with a nonparametric unseen species model using Euler transformation. TCRdb redid the processing of the public reads, applying fastp at Q25 and MiXCR, and retained in-frame beta chains. Rows matching on CDR3 protein sequence are summarized as one entry with the most common DNA and genes. The V and J calls shown here were made by TCRdb, not taken from the authors' results. The table for this sample lists about 1.4 million distinct CDR3 sequences; 45% to 70% of them were counted only once. Clones ranked in the top ten supply more than 6% of the sample.

The junction shows trimming of 2 bases on V and 1 base on J, plus 15 bases between the germline ends. The CDR3 goes from the cysteine to the phenylalanine over 17 residues. Only the CDR3 portion is preserved as DNA: 51 bases, with reading frame beginning at the first base. The germline V gene (reference sequence) sets CDR1 to DFQATT and CDR2 to SNEGSKA. The donors were roughly 39 Caucasian individuals from Russia, aged 6 to 90 years, who were systemically healthy. Roughly 10 milliliters of peripheral blood were collected from each donor into EDTA-treated Vacutainer tubes. Ficoll-Paque density-gradient centrifugation was used to isolate PBMCs, with at least 6 million per sample. Trizol reagent was used to extract total RNA from the PBMCs, yielding at least 6 micrograms per sample. For every donor, flow cytometry on a PBMC aliquot measured the percentage of naive CD45RAhigh/CD27high T cells.

The receptor comes from a man younger than 30 in good health. Sequenced material: blood. The chain employs TRBV20-1 and TRBJ1-6, with no confidently assigned D gene. The CDR3 sequence is CSARRRMGGSYNSPLHF. DNA sequence: TGCAGTGCTAGACGACGTATGGGAGGGTCCTATAATTCACCCCTCCACTTT.